The rows below give T cell receptor beta chains drawn from one sample of a study of cytomegalovirus exposure and HLA in healthy donors. Assay used: immunoSEQ multiplex PCR; TCRdb lists only in-frame clones, some missing. The data contain 90,000 to 120,000 clones, 65% to 85% of them seen just once; the ten biggest clones take up roughly 2.1%. Sequencing used PBMCs. These receptors all stem from a man between 18 and 35 years old in good health and CMV-seronegative. Both conserved end residues are part of each CDR3. Each record gives: V gene, CDR3 length, D gene, clone size, J gene, CDR3 protein, CDR3 DNA. D genes are given only for firm matches. Clone size appears in some rows only: once, few, many, or a class for an expanded clone.

TRBV5-1	14	-	few	TRBJ1-1	CASSAVGGIVEAFF	TGCGCCAGCAGCGCGGTTGGGGGGATCGTTGAAGCTTTCTTT
TRBV12-2	16	-	once	TRBJ2-3	CASRSCRGESTDTQYF	TGTGCAAGTCGCTCTTGTCGGGGGGAAAGCACAGATACGCAGTATTTT
TRBV6-1	13	-	-	TRBJ1-5	CASSVRVPQPQHF	TGTGCCAGCAGTGTCAGGGTGCCTCAGCCCCAGCATTTT
TRBV7-2	19	TRBD1	once	TRBJ2-2	CASSSSDPGQFIGTGELFF	TGTGCCAGCAGCTCATCGGATCCGGGACAGTTTATTGGAACCGGGGAGCTGTTTTTT
TRBV15	16	-	once	TRBJ1-6	CATSSYPGTWDSPLHF	TGTGCCACCAGCTCCTACCCCGGGACATGGGATTCACCCCTCCACTTT
TRBV7-2	16	-	-	TRBJ1-3	CASSLYSGAGGNTIYF	TGTGCCAGCAGCTTATATTCCGGAGCAGGGGGAAACACCATATATTTT
TRBV5-4	14	TRBD1	-	TRBJ2-7	CASSHRDRVCEQYF	TGTGCCAGCAGCCACCGGGACAGGGTTTGCGAGCAGTACTTC
TRBV7-3	13	TRBD1	-	TRBJ1-1	CASSQTGGTEAFF	TGTGCCAGCAGCCAAACAGGGGGTACTGAAGCTTTCTTT
TRBV23-1	17	TRBD1	-	TRBJ1-3	CAKLRQGGAYSGNTIYF	TGCGCCAAACTCCGACAGGGAGGCGCTTACTCTGGAAACACCATATATTTT
TRBV29-1	14	-	-	TRBJ1-2	CSVEVSGINGGYTF	TGCAGCGTTGAAGTTTCGGGGATTAACGGCGGCTACACCTTC
TRBV9	16	TRBD1	-	TRBJ1-5	CASSVGGGQGNQPQHF	TGTGCCAGCAGCGTAGGGGGGGGACAGGGCAATCAGCCCCAGCATTTT
TRBV18	16	-	-	TRBJ2-2	CASSPMGQGITGELFF	TGTGCCAGCTCACCCATGGGGCAGGGGATCACCGGGGAGCTGTTTTTT
TRBV27	15	-	-	TRBJ2-2	CASSLGAGAAGELFF	TGTGCCAGCAGCCTAGGGGCGGGGGCGGCCGGGGAGCTGTTTTTT
TRBV27	16	-	-	TRBJ2-3	CASSPIPGTRTDTQYF	TGTGCCAGCAGCCCAATCCCAGGGACACGGACAGATACGCAGTATTTT
TRBV5-4	16	TRBD1	-	TRBJ2-2	CASSFILGQGTGELFF	TGTGCCAGCAGCTTTATCTTGGGACAGGGAACCGGGGAGCTGTTTTTT
TRBV28	14	-	-	TRBJ2-7	CASSFSAFGYEQYF	TGTGCCAGCAGTTTCAGCGCATTCGGCTACGAGCAGTACTTC
TRBV7-6	14	TRBD1	-	TRBJ2-7	CASSPQQGAREQYF	TGTGCCAGCAGCCCACAACAGGGGGCCCGCGAGCAGTACTTC
TRBV9	17	TRBD2	few	TRBJ2-4	CASSPSGVGLESNIQYF	TGTGCCAGCAGCCCCAGTGGAGTAGGACTAGAGTCGAACATTCAGTACTTC
TRBV5-1	15	-	few	TRBJ1-6	CASNPWGGENSPLHF	TGCGCCAGCAACCCGTGGGGGGGTGAGAATTCACCCCTCCACTTT
TRBV27	14	-	-	TRBJ1-2	CASSLRAGWYGYTF	TGTGCCAGCAGTTTACGAGCAGGGTGGTATGGCTACACCTTC
TRBV9	18	-	-	TRBJ2-6	CASSEGGFYSSGANVLTF	TGTGCCAGCAGCGAAGGGGGATTCTACTCCTCTGGGGCCAACGTCCTGACTTTC
TRBV27	16	TRBD2	-	TRBJ2-4	CASSSLAGKAKNIQYF	TGTGCCAGCAGCTCACTAGCGGGGAAAGCCAAAAACATTCAGTACTTC
TRBV6-4	13	-	-	TRBJ1-5	CASSESDNQPQHF	TGTGCCAGCAGTGAGAGTGACAATCAGCCCCAGCATTTT
TRBV6-5	16	-	-	TRBJ2-5	CASSYRTGASRGTQYF	TGTGCCAGCAGTTACCGGACCGGGGCTAGCAGGGGGACCCAGTACTTC
TRBV6-6	11	-	-	TRBJ2-1	CASSTDSYQFF	TGTGCCAGCAGCACTGACAGTTATCAGTTCTTC
TRBV9	17	TRBD1	-	TRBJ1-1	CASSVPSGTGMNTEAFF	TGTGCCAGCAGCGTACCCTCCGGGACAGGGATGAACACTGAAGCTTTCTTT
TRBV9	20	TRBD2	-	TRBJ2-1	CASSSRGLAGGSSPYNEQFF	TGTGCCAGCAGCTCACGGGGGCTAGCGGGGGGGTCCTCGCCCTACAATGAGCAGTTCTTC
TRBV5-1	16	TRBD1	once	TRBJ2-5	CASSFPGTGYQETQYF	TGCGCCAGCAGCTTTCCAGGGACAGGGTACCAAGAGACCCAGTACTTC
TRBV5-4	17	-	-	TRBJ2-3	CASSLEGGTISTDTQYF	TGTGCCAGCAGCTTGGAAGGGGGGACTATTAGCACAGATACGCAGTATTTT
TRBV5-1	14	-	once	TRBJ2-7	CASSFTGSGYEQYF	TGCGCCAGCAGCTTTACAGGGTCTGGCTACGAGCAGTACTTC
TRBV7-3	15	TRBD1	-	TRBJ2-3	CASSLTGGLTDTQYF	TGTGCCAGCAGCTTAACAGGGGGCTTGACAGATACGCAGTATTTT
TRBV5-4	16	-	-	TRBJ2-1	CASSLDAGRSYNEQFF	TGTGCCAGCAGCTTGGACGCAGGGCGCTCCTACAATGAGCAGTTCTTC
TRBV1	17	-	-	TRBJ1-3	CTSSQDIRWASGNTIYF	-
TRBV5-1	14	-	once	TRBJ2-5	CASTQGAGRKTQYF	TGCGCCAGCACCCAGGGCGCAGGGAGGAAGACCCAGTACTTC
TRBV2	14	TRBD2	-	TRBJ2-1	CASSEASGGAEQFF	TGTGCCAGCAGTGAAGCTAGCGGGGGGGCTGAGCAGTTCTTC
TRBV2	15	-	-	TRBJ1-5	CASSEEGLGNQPQHF	TGTGCCAGCAGTGAGGAGGGTTTGGGAAATCAGCCCCAGCATTTT
TRBV19	16	-	-	TRBJ1-3	CASSMILGSGGNTIYF	TGTGCCAGTAGTATGATCTTGGGCAGTGGAGGAAACACCATATATTTT
TRBV18	16	TRBD1	-	TRBJ2-3	CASSPTGTGIADTQYF	TGTGCCAGCTCACCAACCGGGACAGGGATCGCAGATACGCAGTATTTT
TRBV7-2	15	TRBD1	-	TRBJ2-5	CASSITGTAQETQYF	TGTGCCAGCAGCATCACCGGGACAGCACAAGAGACCCAGTACTTC
TRBV28	13	TRBD1	-	TRBJ2-5	CASRDRERETQYF	TGTGCCAGCAGGGACAGGGAAAGAGAGACCCAGTACTTC
TRBV7-3	15	-	-	TRBJ1-6	CASSQNGLGNSPLHF	TGTGCCAGCAGCCAAAACGGACTGGGCAATTCACCCCTCCACTTT
TRBV28	13	-	-	TRBJ1-2	CASSPDPKRGYTF	TGTGCCAGCAGTCCGGACCCAAAGCGGGGCTACACCTTC
TRBV5-1	17	TRBD2	once	TRBJ2-3	CASRRWASGAPGDTQYF	TGCGCCAGCAGGAGGTGGGCTAGCGGGGCCCCCGGGGATACGCAGTATTTT
TRBV5-5	15	-	-	TRBJ2-7	CASSLDPARAYEQYF	TGTGCCAGCAGCTTGGACCCTGCGCGGGCCTACGAGCAGTACTTC
TRBV10-3	16	TRBD2	-	TRBJ2-2	CATSVVAGGLTGELFF	TGTGCCACCTCCGTGGTAGCGGGGGGGCTTACCGGGGAGCTGTTTTTT
TRBV7-2	15	TRBD1	-	TRBJ1-2	CASSFDTGGSGGYTF	TGTGCCAGCAGCTTTGACACAGGGGGATCGGGCGGCTACACCTTC
TRBV9	15	TRBD1	-	TRBJ2-7	CASSGRTGVPYEQYF	TGTGCCAGCAGCGGGAGGACAGGGGTTCCGTACGAGCAGTACTTC
TRBV19	11	-	-	TRBJ1-5	CASSGPQPQHF	TGTGCCAGTAGCGGTCCTCAGCCCCAGCATTTT
TRBV27	12	-	-	TRBJ1-2	CASRQANYGYTF	TGTGCCAGCAGACAGGCTAACTATGGCTACACCTTC
TRBV14	14	-	-	TRBJ1-2	CASSQENANYGYTF	TGTGCCAGCAGCCAAGAAAATGCGAACTATGGCTACACCTTC
TRBV2	17	TRBD2	-	TRBJ2-3	CASLLAGGLASTDTQYF	TGTGCCAGCCTCCTAGCGGGGGGGCTAGCTAGCACAGATACGCAGTATTTT
TRBV7-3	13	-	few	TRBJ2-7	CASSTGAGDEQYF	TGTGCCAGCAGCACCGGGGCAGGGGACGAGCAGTACTTC
TRBV2	16	TRBD1	-	TRBJ2-7	CASSGRDRAPSYEQYF	TGTGCCAGCAGTGGCCGGGACAGGGCTCCCTCCTACGAGCAGTACTTC
TRBV20-1	11	-	-	TRBJ1-5	CSAPEQAVQHF	TGCAGTGCACCAGAACAGGCGGTCCAGCATTTT
TRBV7-9	17	TRBD1	-	TRBJ1-4	CASSLAPGTGIGEKLFF	TGTGCCAGCAGCTTAGCGCCCGGGACAGGGATCGGGGAAAAACTGTTTTTT
TRBV28	16	TRBD2	-	TRBJ2-3	CASSRPGLAGGVTQYF	TGTGCCAGCAGCCGCCCGGGACTAGCGGGGGGAGTTACGCAGTATTTT
TRBV2	13	TRBD1	-	TRBJ1-2	CASSFGQGGGYTF	TGTGCCAGCAGTTTCGGACAGGGTGGTGGCTACACCTTC